The clone carrying this T cell receptor beta chain appeared many times. Next came a second PCR, run for about 6 to 11 cycles, which used a sample-barcoded 5' primer along with a J-beta primer mix. TCRdb itself ran the 5' RACE reads through MiXCR, one entry per CDR3 protein. The sample includes hundreds of thousands of distinct CDR3 sequences, approximately 40% seen only once; the top ten take 25% to 35%. The data originate from a study of blood T cells in healthy people across ages. V was pared by 8 bases and J by 6 bases, with 0 bases of the junction left unmatched. Germline values: CDR1 DFQATT, CDR2 SNEGSKA (reference sequence). The length of the CDR3 is 10 residues.

The chain recombines TRBV20-1 with TRBJ2-1; 8 bases are shared with TRBD1. The clonotype was recovered from a man older than 75 in good health. The sample taken for sequencing was blood. The CDR3 DNA sequence: TGCAGTACAGGGGGCAATGAGCAGTTCTTC. As protein: CSTGGNEQFF.